Presented here are 2 T cell receptor beta chains from one specimen sequenced in a study of T cells in Graves' hyperthyroidism and ophthalmopathy. Amplified TCR beta CDR3 regions came from RNA transcripts. The primer set for the first-round RT-PCR of the TCR CDR3 was HTBI. Each CDR3 protein is one row after TCRdb ran MiXCR on the multiplex PCR reads. The table includes over 350,000 distinct CDR3 sequences, around 15% detected once. The sequencing input was blood. These receptors all stem from a man between 18 and 29 years old with Graves' ophthalmopathy.

There are many counts of this clonotype. The chain links TRBV7-3 to TRBJ2-3, with 8 bases aligning to TRBD2. Trimming cost V 8 bases and J 7 bases; bases outside gene matches: 14. The CDR3 is 15 amino acids. From germline, CDR1 is SGHTA and CDR2 FQGTGA. The CDR3 DNA is TGTGCCAGCGGCTCACGTAGCGGGAATATGAATACGCAGTATTTT. Translation gives CASGSRSGNMNTQYF.

This clonotype was seen ten or more times. V gene TRBV19 combines with J gene TRBJ1-5; D ambiguous. This CDR3 comprises 17 residues. V lost 3 bases and J 0 bases, leaving 15 bases between the germline ends. Germline loops: CDR1 LNHDA, CDR2 SQIVND (reference sequence). The CDR3 sequence: CASSIRPMTDSNQPQHF. The CDR3 DNA reads TGTGCCAGTAGTATCCGGCCCATGACGGATAGCAATCAGCCCCAGCATTTT.